The 20 T cell receptor beta chains presented below share a single source sample, sequenced in a study of beta chain features in type 1 diabetes. Study-wide points: Moderately but significantly shorter TCRB CDR3s were found in Type 1 diabetes patients in all four CD4+ subsets.

The isolated RNA, all of it, was reverse transcribed, so expressed TCRB transcripts were what got sequenced. Repertoires were generated with immunoSEQ multiplex PCR, while TCRdb's copy carries only in-frame clones and drops some. The repertoire holds more than 300,000 clones, with roughly an eighth as singletons. For these receptors, no antigen is known. Sample: naive CD4+ T cells from blood. These receptors all stem from a young woman with type 1 diabetes.

This clone has more than one count but fewer than ten. V gene TRBV28 combines with J gene TRBJ2-7; 8 bases are shared with TRBD2. The CDR3 spans 12 residues. V trimming: 8 bases; J trimming: 5 bases; junction bases outside the gene matches: 5. Germline V gene sequence: CDR1 MDHEN, CDR2 SYDVKM. The CDR3 here is CASGERENEQYF. CDR3 coding DNA: TGTGCCAGCGGCGAGCGGGAGAACGAGCAGTACTTC.

This clone has a handful of counts. The rearrangement joins TRBV12-5 to TRBJ2-1; TRBD2 might be the D (6 bases). V was pared by 6 bases and J by 1 base, with 7 bases between. This CDR3 has 13 residues. The germline V gene encodes CDR1 LGHNT and CDR2 FRNRAP. CDR3 bases: TGTGCTAGTGGGGAGGGGTCCTACAATGAGCAGTTCTTC. It translates to CASGEGSYNEQFF.

This clone turned up a few times. CDR3 DNA sequence: TGTGCCAGCAGCTTGGGCGCAGATACGCAGTATTTT. Protein product: CASSLGADTQYF. The chain uses TRBV7-2 and TRBJ2-3; D gene uncertain. The CDR3 sequence is 12 residues long. The ends were cut back, 3 bases at V and 4 bases at J, with 5 bases in the middle. Germline assignment: CDR1 SGHTA and CDR2 FQGNSA.

This clone was picked up a small number of times. V and J are TRBV7-2 and TRBJ1-1; D is unresolved. The V end was cut by 1 base, the J end by 6 bases, with 15 bases between. Germline-derived CDR1 and CDR2 are SGHTA and FQGNSA. This CDR3 has 15 residues. CDR3 amino acids: CASSLERRRHAEAFF. CDR3 nucleotide sequence: TGTGCCAGCAGCTTAGAGCGCCGACGTCACGCTGAAGCTTTCTTT.

In its sample, this clone was seen a few times. This chain uses TRBV6-5 with TRBJ2-7, with a possible D match to TRBD1 (6 bases). The CDR3 has 13 amino acids. In germline, CDR1 is MNHEY, CDR2 SVGAGI. Trimming stripped 4 bases from V and 3 bases from J, with 10 bases between. The CDR3 loop is CASSFGQNYEQYF. In DNA, the CDR3 is TGTGCCAGCAGTTTCGGACAGAACTACGAGCAGTACTTC.

The V and J genes are TRBV2 and TRBJ2-1; 9 nucleotides line up with TRBD2. CDR3 size: 15 residues. Germline CDR1 SNHLY, CDR2 FYNNEI. V lost 8 bases, J lost 4 bases, and 9 bases stayed unmatched. The CDR3 nucleotides read TGTGCCAGCGCCCGAGCGGGAGGCCCATACAATGAGCAGTTCTTC. It translates to CASARAGGPYNEQFF. Full variable domain (remainder filled in from reference TRBV2 and TRBJ2-1): EPEVTQTPSHQVTQMGQEVILRCVPISNHLYFYWYRQILGQKVEFLVSFYNNEISEKSEIFDDQFSVERPDGSNFTLKIRSTKLEDSAMYFCASARAGGPYNEQFFGPGTRLTVL.

Only a few counts were recorded for this clone. This chain connects TRBV28 to TRBJ2-2, with TRBD1 matching over 10 bases. There are 16 residues in the CDR3. The germline gives CDR1 MDHEN, CDR2 SYDVKM. V trimming: 5 bases; J trimming: 5 bases; junction bases outside the gene matches: 8. The CDR3 nucleotides are TGTGCCAGCAGTCCGGCCGGGACAGGGGTGACCGGGGAGCTGTTTTTT. Residues: CASSPAGTGVTGELFF.

This clone came up a few times. The chain employs TRBV27 and TRBJ2-1; a weak D match, TRBD2 (6 bases). Between the trimmed V and J ends, which lost 8 bases and 4 bases, there was a span of 15 bases. The CDR3 loop spans 14 amino acids. Germline CDR1 and CDR2: MNHEY and SMNVEV (reference sequence). CDR3 amino acids: CASSSLGTYNEQFF. The CDR3 region has the DNA TGTGCCAGCTCGTCCCTCGGGACTTACAATGAGCAGTTCTTC.

This clone appeared a few times. The chain has TRBV30 and TRBJ2-1, with D unresolved. This CDR3 spans 14 amino acids. The germline CDR1 and CDR2 sequences are GTSNPN and SVGIG (reference sequence). Trimming stripped 5 bases from V and 1 base from J, with 12 bases between. CDR3 residues: CAWVRGNSYNEQFF. CDR3 in DNA: TGTGCCTGGGTACGCGGCAATTCCTACAATGAGCAGTTCTTC.

The V gene is TRBV6-5, the J gene TRBJ2-7, with a possible D match to TRBD2 (5 bases). The V and J ends lost 7 bases and 3 bases respectively, with 13 bases between them. The CDR3 extends over 13 amino acids. The germline V gene has CDR1 MNHEY and CDR2 SVGAGI. The CDR3 bases are TGTGCCAGCACCGGACGGGAAAACTACGAGCAGTACTTC. This encodes CASTGRENYEQYF.

V is TRBV7-9 and J is TRBJ2-3, with 14 bases aligning to TRBD2. Looked up from germline, CDR1 is SEHNR and CDR2 is FQNEAQ (reference sequence). The CDR3 runs to 17 residues. The J segment lost 5 bases and the V segment lost 7 bases, leaving 11 bases of the junction unmatched. The DNA for the CDR3 is TGTGCCAGCACGCGGGGACTAGCGGGGGCCTTGGGAGATACGCAGTATTTT. Residues: CASTRGLAGALGDTQYF.

The chain couples TRBV9 to TRBJ2-7; D is perhaps TRBD2 (5 bases). Germline loops: CDR1 SGDLS, CDR2 YYNGEE. This CDR3 spans 18 amino acids. V dropped 0 bases and J dropped 2 bases, with 21 bases sitting between them. This CDR3 reads CASSVDWNPGRRPYEQYF. CDR3 nucleotides: TGTGCCAGCAGCGTAGATTGGAACCCGGGCAGGAGGCCCTACGAGCAGTACTTC.

The table lists this clone with a few counts. The V call is TRBV30, the J call TRBJ2-5, with 10 bases matching TRBD2. The junction had 6 bases not matched to a gene; V was cut back by 6 bases and J by 2 bases. CDR3 length: 14 residues. CDR1 and CDR2 from the germline V gene are GTSNPN and SVGIG (reference sequence). CDR3 sequence: CACPSGRVQETQYF. CDR3 DNA: TGTGCCTGTCCCAGCGGGAGGGTACAAGAGACCCAGTACTTC.

This clone was counted between two and nine times. Within the sample, other DNA sequences also encode this same CDR3. The genes are TRBV5-1 and TRBJ2-5, with 8 bases fitting TRBD1. The length of the CDR3 is 14 residues. V shed 4 bases and J 5 bases; nucleotides not matched to a gene: 7. Per the germline V gene, CDR1 is SGHRS and CDR2 is YFSETQ. The CDR3 region is CASSTGQGWETQYF. The DNA for the CDR3 is TGCGCCAGCAGCACCGGACAGGGTTGGGAGACCCAGTACTTC.

This clone has a handful of counts. The CDR3 here is CSVLTRTKAFF. The CDR3 DNA reads as TGCAGCGTTCTAACTAGGACGAAAGCTTTCTTT. The V gene is TRBV29-1, the J gene TRBJ1-1; D gene uncertain. This CDR3 region has 11 residues. Trimming removed 5 bases at V and 9 bases at J, with 13 bases between. The germline CDR1 and CDR2 sequences are SQVTM and ANQGSEA.

The chain combines TRBV19 with TRBJ2-5; possibly TRBD1 for D (5 bases). The V gene lost 5 bases and the J gene lost 4 bases, with 5 bases spanning the gap. Germline values: CDR1 LNHDA, CDR2 SQIVND (reference sequence). The CDR3 spans 11 residues. The DNA for the CDR3 is TGTGCCAGTAGTCAGGGAGAGACCCAGTACTTC. It yields the protein CASSQGETQYF.

This clone was seen just once. The V gene is TRBV4-3, the J gene TRBJ2-2; no clear D gene. This CDR3 spans 15 amino acids. Germline CDR1 LGHNA, CDR2 YSLEER. V shed 1 base and J shed 4 bases, with 10 bases lying between them. This CDR3 reads CASSQGGTLTGELFF. CDR3 in DNA: TGCGCCAGCAGCCAAGGCGGAACGCTCACCGGGGAGCTGTTTTTT.

The chain recombines TRBV18 with TRBJ1-1; D uncertain. V lost 3 bases and J 3 bases, leaving 5 bases between the germline ends. Germline V gene lookup returns CDR1 KGHSH and CDR2 LQKENI. The CDR3 has 12 amino acids. The CDR3 nucleotides are TGTGCCAGCTCACCCGGGGACACTGAAGCTTTCTTT. It yields the protein CASSPGDTEAFF.

In this sample, this clone turned up a few times. The J gene is TRBJ2-1, the V gene TRBV5-1; 7 nucleotides match TRBD1. V shed 4 bases, J shed 4 bases, and the junction held 8 bases outside the gene matches. This CDR3 is 15 amino acids long. CDR1 and CDR2 (germline): SGHRS, YFSETQ. In nucleotides, the CDR3 is TGCGCCAGCAGCGACGCAGGGGGAAGATACAATGAGCAGTTCTTC. Translating it yields CASSDAGGRYNEQFF.

The chain uses TRBV9 and TRBJ2-3; weak D call: TRBD2 (6 bases). Per the germline V gene, CDR1 is SGDLS and CDR2 is YYNGEE. V lost 4 bases and J lost 1, with 16 bases in between. This CDR3 is 16 amino acids long. This chain's CDR3 is CASSPPGTGGTDTQYF. The DNA for the CDR3 is TGTGCCAGCAGCCCCCCCGGGACTGGGGGCACAGATACGCAGTATTTT.